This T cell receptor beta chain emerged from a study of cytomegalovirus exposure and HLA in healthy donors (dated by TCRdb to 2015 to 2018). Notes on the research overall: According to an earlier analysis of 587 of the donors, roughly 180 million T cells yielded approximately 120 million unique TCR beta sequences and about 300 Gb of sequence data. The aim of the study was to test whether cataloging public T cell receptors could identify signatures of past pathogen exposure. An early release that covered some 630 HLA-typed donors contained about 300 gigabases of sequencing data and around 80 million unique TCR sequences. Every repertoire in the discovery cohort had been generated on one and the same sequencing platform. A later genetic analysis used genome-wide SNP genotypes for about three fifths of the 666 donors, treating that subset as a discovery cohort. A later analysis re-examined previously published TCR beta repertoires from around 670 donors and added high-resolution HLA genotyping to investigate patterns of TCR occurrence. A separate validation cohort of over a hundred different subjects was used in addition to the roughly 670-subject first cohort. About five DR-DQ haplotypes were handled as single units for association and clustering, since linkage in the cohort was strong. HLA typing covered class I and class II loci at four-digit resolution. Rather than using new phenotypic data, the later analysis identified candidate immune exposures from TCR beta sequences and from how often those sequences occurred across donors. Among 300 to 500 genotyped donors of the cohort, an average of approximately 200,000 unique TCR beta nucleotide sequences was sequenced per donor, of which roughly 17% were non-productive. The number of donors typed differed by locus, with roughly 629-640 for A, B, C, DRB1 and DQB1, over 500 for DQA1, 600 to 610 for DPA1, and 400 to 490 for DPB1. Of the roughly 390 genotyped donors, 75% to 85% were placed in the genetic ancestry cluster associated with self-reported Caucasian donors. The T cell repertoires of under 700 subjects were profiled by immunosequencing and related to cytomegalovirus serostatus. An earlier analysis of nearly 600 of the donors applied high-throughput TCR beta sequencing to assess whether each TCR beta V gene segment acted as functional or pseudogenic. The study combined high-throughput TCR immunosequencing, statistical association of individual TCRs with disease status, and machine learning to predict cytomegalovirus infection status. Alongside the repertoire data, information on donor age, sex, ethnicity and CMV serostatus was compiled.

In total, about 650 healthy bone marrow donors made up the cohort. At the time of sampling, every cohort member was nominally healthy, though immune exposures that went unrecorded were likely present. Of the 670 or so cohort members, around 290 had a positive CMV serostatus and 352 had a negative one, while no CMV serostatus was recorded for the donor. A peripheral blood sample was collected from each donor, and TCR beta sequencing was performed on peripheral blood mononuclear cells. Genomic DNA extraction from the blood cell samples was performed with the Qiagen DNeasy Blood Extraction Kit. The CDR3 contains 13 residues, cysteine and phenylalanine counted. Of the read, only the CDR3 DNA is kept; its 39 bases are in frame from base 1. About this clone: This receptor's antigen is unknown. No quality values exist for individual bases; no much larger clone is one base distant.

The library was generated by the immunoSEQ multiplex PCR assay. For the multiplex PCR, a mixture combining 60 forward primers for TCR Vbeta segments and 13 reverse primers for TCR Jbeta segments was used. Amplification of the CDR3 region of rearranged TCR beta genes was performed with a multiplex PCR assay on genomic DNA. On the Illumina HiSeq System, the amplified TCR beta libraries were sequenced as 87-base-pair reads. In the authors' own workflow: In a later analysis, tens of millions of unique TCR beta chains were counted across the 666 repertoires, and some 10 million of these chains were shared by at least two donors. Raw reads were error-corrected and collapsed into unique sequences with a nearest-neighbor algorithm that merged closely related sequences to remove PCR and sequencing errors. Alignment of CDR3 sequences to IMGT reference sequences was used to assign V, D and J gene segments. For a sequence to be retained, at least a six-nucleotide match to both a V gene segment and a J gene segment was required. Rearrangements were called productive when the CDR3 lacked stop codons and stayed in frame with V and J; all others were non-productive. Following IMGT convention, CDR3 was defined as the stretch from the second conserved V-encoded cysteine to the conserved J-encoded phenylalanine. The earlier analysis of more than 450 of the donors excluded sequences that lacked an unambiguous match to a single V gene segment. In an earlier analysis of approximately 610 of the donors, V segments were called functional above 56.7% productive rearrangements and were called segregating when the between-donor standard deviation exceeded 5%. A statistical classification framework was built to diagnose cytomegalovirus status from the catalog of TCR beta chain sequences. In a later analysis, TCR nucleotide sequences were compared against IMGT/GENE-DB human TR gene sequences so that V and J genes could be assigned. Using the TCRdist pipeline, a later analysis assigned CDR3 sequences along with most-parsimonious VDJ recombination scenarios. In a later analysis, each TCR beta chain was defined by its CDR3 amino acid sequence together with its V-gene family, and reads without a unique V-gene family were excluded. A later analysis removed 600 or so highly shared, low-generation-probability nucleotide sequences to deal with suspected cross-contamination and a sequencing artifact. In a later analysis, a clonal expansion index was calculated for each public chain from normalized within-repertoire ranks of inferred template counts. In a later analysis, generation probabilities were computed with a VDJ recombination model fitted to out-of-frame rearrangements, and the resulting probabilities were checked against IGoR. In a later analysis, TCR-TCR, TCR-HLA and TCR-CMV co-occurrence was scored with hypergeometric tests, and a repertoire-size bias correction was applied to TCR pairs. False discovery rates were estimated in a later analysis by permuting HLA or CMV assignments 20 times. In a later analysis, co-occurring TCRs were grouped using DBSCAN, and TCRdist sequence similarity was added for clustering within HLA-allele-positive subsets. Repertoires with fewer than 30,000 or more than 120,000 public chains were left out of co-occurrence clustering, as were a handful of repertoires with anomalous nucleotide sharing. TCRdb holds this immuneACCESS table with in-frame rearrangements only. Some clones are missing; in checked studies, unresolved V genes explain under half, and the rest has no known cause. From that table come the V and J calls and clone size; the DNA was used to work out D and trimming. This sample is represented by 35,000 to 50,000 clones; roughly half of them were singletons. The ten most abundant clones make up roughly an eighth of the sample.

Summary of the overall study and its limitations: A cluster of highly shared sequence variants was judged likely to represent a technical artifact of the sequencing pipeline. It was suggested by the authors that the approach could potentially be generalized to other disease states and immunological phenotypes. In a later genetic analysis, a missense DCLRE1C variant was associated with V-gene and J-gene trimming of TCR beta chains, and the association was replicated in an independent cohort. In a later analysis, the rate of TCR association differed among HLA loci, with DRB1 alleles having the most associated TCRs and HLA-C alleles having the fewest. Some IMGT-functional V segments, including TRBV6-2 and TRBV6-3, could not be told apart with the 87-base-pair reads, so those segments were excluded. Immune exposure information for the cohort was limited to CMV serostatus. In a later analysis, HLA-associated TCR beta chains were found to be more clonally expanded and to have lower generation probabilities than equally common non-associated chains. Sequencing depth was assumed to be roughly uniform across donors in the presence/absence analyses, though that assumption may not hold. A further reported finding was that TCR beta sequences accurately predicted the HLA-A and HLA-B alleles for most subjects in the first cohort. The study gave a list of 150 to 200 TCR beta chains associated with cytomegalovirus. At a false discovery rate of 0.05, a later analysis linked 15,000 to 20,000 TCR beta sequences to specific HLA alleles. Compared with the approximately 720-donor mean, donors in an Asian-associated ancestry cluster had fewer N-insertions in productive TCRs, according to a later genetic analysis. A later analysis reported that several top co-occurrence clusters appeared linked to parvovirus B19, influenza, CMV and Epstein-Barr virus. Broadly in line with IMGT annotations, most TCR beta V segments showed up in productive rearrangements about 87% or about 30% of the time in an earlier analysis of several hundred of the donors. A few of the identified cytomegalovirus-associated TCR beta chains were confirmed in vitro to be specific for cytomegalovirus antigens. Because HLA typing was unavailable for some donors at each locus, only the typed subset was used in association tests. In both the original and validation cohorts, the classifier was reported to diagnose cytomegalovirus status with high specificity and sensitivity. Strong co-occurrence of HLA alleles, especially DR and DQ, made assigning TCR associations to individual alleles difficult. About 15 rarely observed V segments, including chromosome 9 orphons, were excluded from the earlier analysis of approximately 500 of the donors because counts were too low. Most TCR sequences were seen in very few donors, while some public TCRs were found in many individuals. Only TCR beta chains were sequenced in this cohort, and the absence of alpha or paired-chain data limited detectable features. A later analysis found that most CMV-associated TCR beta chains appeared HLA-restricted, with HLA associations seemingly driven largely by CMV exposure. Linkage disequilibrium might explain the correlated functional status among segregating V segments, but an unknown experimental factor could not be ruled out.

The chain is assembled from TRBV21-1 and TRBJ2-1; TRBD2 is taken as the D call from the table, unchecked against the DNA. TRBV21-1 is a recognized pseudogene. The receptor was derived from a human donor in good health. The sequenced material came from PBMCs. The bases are TGTGCCAGCACCCTCTGGAGCGCCGGTGAGCAGTTCTTC. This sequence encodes CASTLWSAGEQFF.